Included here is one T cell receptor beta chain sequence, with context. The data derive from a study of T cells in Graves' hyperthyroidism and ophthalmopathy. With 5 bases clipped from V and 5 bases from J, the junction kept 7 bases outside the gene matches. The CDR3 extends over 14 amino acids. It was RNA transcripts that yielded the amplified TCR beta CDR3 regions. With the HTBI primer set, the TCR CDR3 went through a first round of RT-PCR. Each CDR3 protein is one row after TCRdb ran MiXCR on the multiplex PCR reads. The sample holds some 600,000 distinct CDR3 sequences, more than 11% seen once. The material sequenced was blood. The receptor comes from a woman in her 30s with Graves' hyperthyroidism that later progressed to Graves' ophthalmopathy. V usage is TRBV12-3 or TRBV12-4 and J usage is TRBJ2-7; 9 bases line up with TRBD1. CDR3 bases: TGTGCCAGCAGTGCGGGACAGGGTACCCACGAGCAGTACTTC. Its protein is CASSAGQGTHEQYF.